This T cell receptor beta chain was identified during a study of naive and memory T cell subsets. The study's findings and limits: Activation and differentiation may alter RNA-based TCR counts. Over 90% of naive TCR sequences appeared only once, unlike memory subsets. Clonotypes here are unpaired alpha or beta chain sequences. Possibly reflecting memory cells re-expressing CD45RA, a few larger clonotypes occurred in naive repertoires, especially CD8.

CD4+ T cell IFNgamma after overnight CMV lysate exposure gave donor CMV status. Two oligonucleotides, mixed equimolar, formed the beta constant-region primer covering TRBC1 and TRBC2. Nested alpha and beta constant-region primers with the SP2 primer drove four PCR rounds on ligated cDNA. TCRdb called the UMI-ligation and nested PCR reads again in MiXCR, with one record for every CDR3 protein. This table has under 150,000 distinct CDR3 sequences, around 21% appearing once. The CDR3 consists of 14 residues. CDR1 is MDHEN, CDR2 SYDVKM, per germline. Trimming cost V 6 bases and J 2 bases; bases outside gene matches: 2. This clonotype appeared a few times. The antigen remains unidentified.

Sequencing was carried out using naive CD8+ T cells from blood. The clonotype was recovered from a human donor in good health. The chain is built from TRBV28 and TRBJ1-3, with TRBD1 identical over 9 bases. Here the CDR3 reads CASRGQGTGNTIYF. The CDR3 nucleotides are TGTGCCAGCAGAGGACAGGGGACTGGAAACACCATATATTTT.